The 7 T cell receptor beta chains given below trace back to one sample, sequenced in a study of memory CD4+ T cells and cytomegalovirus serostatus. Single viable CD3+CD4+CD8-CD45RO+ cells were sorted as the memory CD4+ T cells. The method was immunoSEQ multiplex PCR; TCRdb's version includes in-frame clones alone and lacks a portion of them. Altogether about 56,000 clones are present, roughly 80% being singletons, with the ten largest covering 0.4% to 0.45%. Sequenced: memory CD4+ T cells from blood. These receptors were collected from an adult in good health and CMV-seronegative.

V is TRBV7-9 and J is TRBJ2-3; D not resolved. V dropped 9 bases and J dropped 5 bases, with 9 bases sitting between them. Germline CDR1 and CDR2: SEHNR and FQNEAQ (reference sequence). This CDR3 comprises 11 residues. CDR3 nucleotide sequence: TGTGCCAGTGAGAAGAGAGATACGCAGTATTTT. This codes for CASEKRDTQYF.

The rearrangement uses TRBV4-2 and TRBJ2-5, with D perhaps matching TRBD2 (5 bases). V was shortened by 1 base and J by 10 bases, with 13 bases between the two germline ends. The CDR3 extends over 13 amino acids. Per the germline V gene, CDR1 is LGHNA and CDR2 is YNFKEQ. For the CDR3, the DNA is TGTGCCAGCAGCCAAGGACTGGACTTGGACCAGTACTTC. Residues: CASSQGLDLDQYF.

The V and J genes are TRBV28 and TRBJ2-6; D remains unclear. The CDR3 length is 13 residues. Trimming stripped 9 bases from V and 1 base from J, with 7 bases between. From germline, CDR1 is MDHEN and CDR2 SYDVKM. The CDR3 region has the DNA TGTGCCAGTCTGGGGTCTGGGGCCAACGTCCTGACTTTC. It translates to CASLGSGANVLTF. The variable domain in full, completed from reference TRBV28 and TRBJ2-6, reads DVKVTQSSRYLVKRTGEKVFLECVQDMDHENMFWYRQDPGLGLRLIYFSYDVKMKEKGDIPEGYSVSREKKERFSLILESASTNQTSMYLCASLGSGANVLTFGAGSRLTVL.

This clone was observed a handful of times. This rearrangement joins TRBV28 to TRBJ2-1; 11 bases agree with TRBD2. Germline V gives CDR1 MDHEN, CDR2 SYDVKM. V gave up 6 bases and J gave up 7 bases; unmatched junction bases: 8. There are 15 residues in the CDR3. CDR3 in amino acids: CASSFSGGAGNEQFF. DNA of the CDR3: TGTGCCAGCAGCTTTAGCGGGGGGGCAGGGAATGAGCAGTTCTTC.

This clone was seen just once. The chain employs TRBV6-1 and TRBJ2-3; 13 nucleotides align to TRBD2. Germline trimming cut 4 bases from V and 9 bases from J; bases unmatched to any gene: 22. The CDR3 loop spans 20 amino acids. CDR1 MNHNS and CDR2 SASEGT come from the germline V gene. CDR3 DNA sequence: TGTGCCAGCAGTGGCACCGGGACTAGCGGGGACCACTACCCCGGGGGCACGCAGTATTTT. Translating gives CASSGTGTSGDHYPGGTQYF.

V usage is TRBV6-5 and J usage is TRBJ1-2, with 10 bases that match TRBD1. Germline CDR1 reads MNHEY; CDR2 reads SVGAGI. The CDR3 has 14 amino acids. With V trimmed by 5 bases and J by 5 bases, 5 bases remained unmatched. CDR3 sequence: CASSRQGAQYGYTF. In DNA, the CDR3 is TGTGCCAGCAGTAGACAGGGGGCGCAGTATGGCTACACCTTC.

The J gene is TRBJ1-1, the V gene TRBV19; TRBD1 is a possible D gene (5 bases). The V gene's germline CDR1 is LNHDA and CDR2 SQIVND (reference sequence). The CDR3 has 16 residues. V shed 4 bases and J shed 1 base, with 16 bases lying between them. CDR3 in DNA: TGTGCCAGTAGTAAGGGTTTCGCAGGGAGGAACACTGAAGCTTTCTTT. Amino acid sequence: CASSKGFAGRNTEAFF.